The rows below give T cell receptor beta chains drawn from one sample of a study of beta chain features in type 1 diabetes. The repertoire was sequenced with immunoSEQ multiplex PCR; TCRdb's copy has only in-frame clones and lacks some. The sample has 95,000 to 150,000 clones, about 15% seen once; the top ten hold 2% to 3%. Sequencing used central memory CD4+ T cells from blood. All receptors come from a man aged 25-45 years with type 1 diabetes. CDR3s include the opening cysteine and the closing phenylalanine or tryptophan. The D gene is left open where the match is weak. Clone size, where shown, is once, few, many, or a class for clones that have expanded.

>14|-|many|TRBJ2-5|TRBV7-9
CASSSPAVQETQYF
TGTGCCAGCAGCTCTCCGGCAGTGCAAGAGACCCAGTACTTC
>14|-|-|TRBJ1-2|TRBV18
CASSPPSGVHGYTF
TGTGCCAGCTCACCACCATCAGGGGTTCACGGCTACACCTTC
>14|-|-|TRBJ2-7|TRBV9
CASSPTGDSWEQYF
TGTGCCAGCAGCCCCACGGGGGACTCCTGGGAGCAGTACTTC
>15|TRBD2|-|TRBJ2-1|TRBV7-2
CASSLAGLAGDEQFF
TGTGCCAGCAGCTTAGCGGGACTAGCGGGAGATGAGCAGTTCTTC
>16|-|-|TRBJ1-1|TRBV4-3
CASSLSLGVGDTEAFF
TGCGCCAGCAGCCTAAGTCTAGGGGTCGGCGACACTGAAGCTTTCTTT
>13|-|few|TRBJ1-6|TRBV6-6
CASSPGVNSPLHF
TGTGCCAGCAGCCCGGGTGTGAATTCACCCCTCCACTTT
>14|-|-|TRBJ2-5|TRBV6-6
CASSYSMAHETQYF
TGTGCCAGCAGTTACTCGATGGCACACGAGACCCAGTACTTC
>11|-|few|TRBJ1-1|TRBV20-1
CSASWNTEAFF
TGCAGTGCTAGTTGGAACACTGAAGCTTTCTTT
>16|-|few|TRBJ2-2|TRBV10-3
CAISESKTTNTGELFF
TGTGCCATCAGTGAGTCGAAGACTACGAACACCGGGGAGCTGTTTTTT
>14|-|many|TRBJ1-5|TRBV2
CASSHGDRNQPQHF
TGTGCCAGCAGCCACGGAGACAGAAATCAGCCCCAGCATTTT
>14|-|-|TRBJ1-2|TRBV5-1
CASSRYTRDQGYTF
TGCGCCAGCAGCCGATATACCCGGGACCAGGGCTACACCTTC
>14|-|medium-sized|TRBJ2-5|TRBV2
CASSEAPSARTQYF
TGTGCCAGCAGTGAAGCGCCGTCTGCCAGGACCCAGTACTTC
>11|-|few|TRBJ2-7|TRBV29-1
CSVNLQGHEYF
TGCAGCGTCAACCTCCAAGGGCACGAGTACTTC
>13|-|-|TRBJ2-1|TRBV30
CAWRVRAHNEQFF
TGTGCCTGGAGGGTTCGGGCGCACAATGAGCAGTTCTTC
>14|TRBD1|many|TRBJ2-1|TRBV29-1
CSVPRTGSYNEQFF
TGCAGCGTTCCACGGACAGGGTCCTACAATGAGCAGTTCTTC
>12|TRBD2|-|TRBJ2-3|TRBV7-9
CAIGGGTDTQYF
TGTGCCATCGGGGGAGGGACAGATACGCAGTATTTT
>17|TRBD2|-|TRBJ2-5|TRBV5-1
CASSSTTWTSVGETQYF
TGCGCCAGCAGCTCCACGACTTGGACTAGCGTTGGAGAGACCCAGTACTTC
>12|TRBD1|many|TRBJ2-5|TRBV2
CASGGQGETQYF
TGTGCCAGCGGGGGACAGGGTGAGACCCAGTACTTC
>15|TRBD1|few|TRBJ2-7|TRBV9
CASSVGGDRGYEQYF
TGTGCCAGCAGCGTAGGCGGGGACAGGGGATACGAGCAGTACTTC
>16|TRBD1|few|TRBJ2-1|TRBV30
CAWSPLGTGVGNEQFF
TGTGCCTGGAGCCCCCTCGGGACAGGGGTCGGGAATGAGCAGTTCTTC
>12|-|few|TRBJ1-5|TRBV13
CASSLALQPQHF
TGTGCCAGCAGCTTAGCCCTGCAGCCCCAGCATTTT
>16|-|-|TRBJ2-5|TRBV28
CASSRPVAGTGETQYF
TGTGCCAGCAGCAGACCCGTCGCAGGGACGGGGGAGACCCAGTACTTC
>11|-|few|TRBJ2-1|TRBV11-2
CASSRNNEQFF
TGTGCCAGCAGCCGTAACAATGAGCAGTTCTTC
>15|-|-|TRBJ2-2|TRBV5-1
CASTPARDGIGELFF
TGCGCCAGCACCCCCGCCAGGGATGGGATCGGGGAGCTGTTTTTT
>16|-|few|TRBJ2-7|TRBV30
CAWSPGEGASGYEQYF
TGTGCCTGGAGCCCCGGGGAAGGGGCCTCCGGCTACGAGCAGTACTTC
>14|TRBD1|few|TRBJ2-7|TRBV29-1
CSVSPQGISYEQYF
TGCAGCGTTTCGCCACAGGGGATATCCTACGAGCAGTACTTC
>13|-|few|TRBJ2-4|TRBV29-1
CSVEEGGKNIQYF
TGCAGCGTTGAGGAAGGGGGCAAAAACATTCAGTACTTC
>14|-|-|TRBJ2-3|TRBV7-2
CASSFRGSTDTQYF
TGTGCCAGCAGCTTTCGAGGGAGCACAGATACGCAGTATTTT
>15|-|few|TRBJ1-2|TRBV25-1
CASSGRTDRYYGYTF
TGTGCCAGCAGTGGACGGACAGATAGATACTATGGCTACACCTTC
>13|-|few|TRBJ2-7|TRBV29-1
CSVRAGEGYEQYF
TGCAGCGTTAGGGCAGGGGAAGGCTACGAGCAGTACTTC
>15|-|-|TRBJ1-5|TRBV7-2
CASSPQGTRNRPQHF
TGTGCCAGCAGCCCGCAGGGCACACGCAATCGGCCCCAGCATTTT
>15|-|few|TRBJ2-1|TRBV10-3
CAISDQSVSVGEQFF
TGTGCCATCAGTGATCAATCGGTGTCCGTGGGTGAGCAGTTCTTC
>16|TRBD1|few|TRBJ1-3|TRBV25-1
CASDPGTESSGNTIYF
TGTGCCAGCGATCCCGGGACAGAGAGCTCTGGAAACACCATATATTTT
>11|-|many|TRBJ2-7|TRBV30
CAWALAGEQYF
TGTGCCTGGGCCCTAGCCGGAGAGCAGTACTTC
>14|-|few|TRBJ2-3|TRBV7-2
CASSLDSGPDTQYF
TGTGCCAGCAGCCTAGACTCGGGCCCAGATACGCAGTATTTT
>18|TRBD2|few|TRBJ2-3|TRBV4-1
CASSQEGGAGVSTDTQYF
TGCGCCAGCAGCCAAGAAGGAGGAGCGGGGGTTAGCACAGATACGCAGTATTTT
>15|-|few|TRBJ2-5|TRBV15
CATSRDLGTEETQYF
TGTGCCACCAGCAGAGATTTAGGGACGGAAGAGACCCAGTACTTC
>10|-|-|TRBJ2-3|TRBV20-1
CSAGTDTQYF
TGCAGTGCCGGGACAGATACGCAGTATTTT
>16|TRBD2|few|TRBJ2-5|TRBV6-5
CASSYLPSGVRETQYF
TGTGCCAGCAGTTACCTTCCTAGCGGGGTGCGAGAGACCCAGTACTTC
>12|-|few|TRBJ2-2|TRBV28
CASSPSTGELFF
TGTGCCAGCAGTCCCTCCACCGGGGAGCTGTTTTTT
>15|-|few|TRBJ2-3|TRBV29-1
CSVEDRGGPTDTQYF
TGCAGCGTTGAAGATAGGGGGGGCCCGACAGATACGCAGTATTTT
>14|-|few|TRBJ1-2|TRBV7-2
CASSLVLDSYGYTF
TGTGCCAGCAGCTTAGTCCTGGACAGCTATGGCTACACCTTC